The 19 T cell receptor beta chains reported below all come from one sample, sequenced in a study of blood T cell repertoires in COVID-19 (dated by TCRdb to 2020 to 2021). The library was generated by the immunoSEQ multiplex PCR assay. As stored in TCRdb, this immuneACCESS dataset retains in-frame rearrangements with V and J assigned. A fraction of the clones does not appear; measured against another copy, unresolved V genes explain less than half of the discrepancy, and the remainder lacks a known reason. This sample lists about 400,000 clones; roughly 89% were detected once. More than 4% of the sample rests with the top ten. The material sequenced was peripheral blood. The receptors shown here come from a woman in her 30s with acute or convalescent COVID-19.

The chain employs TRBV11-2 and TRBJ2-7; TRBD1 is a possible D gene (6 bases). This CDR3 has 13 amino acids. Between the trimmed V and J ends, which lost 6 bases and 2 bases, there was a span of 11 bases. Germline assignment: CDR1 SGHAT and CDR2 FQNNGV. The CDR3 reads CASRRTETYEQYF. In DNA, the CDR3 is TGTGCCAGCAGGAGGACAGAGACCTACGAGCAGTACTTC.

The rearrangement links TRBV3-1 (or the pseudogene TRBV3-2) to TRBJ1-1; D remains unclear. The CDR3 totals 13 residues. Trimming left V 4 bases short and J 5 bases short, with 11 bases between. The germline V gene encodes CDR1 LGHDT and CDR2 YNNKEL (reference sequence). CDR3 residues: CASSLDLGTEAFF. The CDR3 DNA follows: TGTGCCAGCAGCCTGGACTTGGGGACTGAAGCTTTCTTT.

The chain uses TRBV18 and TRBJ2-3; perhaps TRBD2 as D (6 bases). Between the trimmed V and J ends, which lost 6 bases and 5 bases, there was a span of 18 bases. The CDR3 loop spans 15 amino acids. Germline V gene lookup returns CDR1 KGHSH and CDR2 LQKENI. CDR3 amino acids: CASSPGTSSEDTQYF. The CDR3 DNA follows: TGTGCCAGCTCTCCCGGGACTTCCTCGGAAGATACGCAGTATTTT.

This rearrangement joins TRBV5-1 to TRBJ2-7; 10 bases fit TRBD2. The V segment lost 0 bases and the J segment 6 bases; nucleotides outside the gene matches: 6. The CDR3 spans 15 residues. Per the germline V gene, CDR1 is SGHRS and CDR2 is YFSETQ. CDR3 DNA: TGCGCCAGCAGCTTGGATCCAGCGGGGGGGCTCGAGCAGTACTTC. This sequence encodes CASSLDPAGGLEQYF.

The chain recombines TRBV4-1 with TRBJ1-2, with D possibly matching TRBD1 (5 bases). The V gene's germline CDR1 is MGHRA and CDR2 YSYEKL. V shed 0 bases and J shed 3 bases, with 14 bases lying between them. This CDR3 comprises 16 residues. The CDR3 spells CASSQDRDSSDYGYTF. CDR3 bases: TGCGCCAGCAGCCAAGATCGGGACTCTAGCGACTATGGCTACACCTTC.

The chain combines TRBV29-1 with TRBJ2-3, with TRBD1 matching over 9 bases. Looked up from germline, CDR1 is SQVTM and CDR2 is ANQGSEA. V gave up 6 bases and J gave up 1 base; unmatched junction bases: 5. The CDR3 is made up of 14 amino acids. The chain's CDR3 is CSVKDRGRTDTQYF. The CDR3 DNA sequence: TGCAGCGTGAAGGACAGGGGCCGCACAGATACGCAGTATTTT.

The J gene is TRBJ1-1, the V gene TRBV4-2; a possible D gene is TRBD1 (6 bases). Deletions cut 3 bases from V and 11 bases from J, with 16 bases between. CDR1 LGHNA and CDR2 YNFKEQ come from the germline V gene. The CDR3 is 13 residues long. The CDR3 is CASSQAGSGAAFF. The CDR3 DNA reads TGTGCCAGCAGCCAGGCCGGGTCAGGGGCGGCTTTCTTT.

The genes are TRBV12-5 and TRBJ2-4; TRBD2 matches 9 bases. The CDR3 length is 16 residues. V trimming: 2 bases; J trimming: 7 bases; junction bases outside the gene matches: 9. The germline V gene has CDR1 LGHNT and CDR2 FRNRAP. The CDR3 sequence is CASGLILAGGPNIQYF. In DNA form, the CDR3 reads TGTGCTAGTGGTTTGATCCTGGCGGGGGGGCCGAACATTCAGTACTTC.

The V gene is TRBV6-6, the J gene TRBJ1-1; 8 bases map to TRBD1. J gave up 6 bases and V 3 bases, and 3 bases lay outside the gene matches. Per germline, CDR1 MNHNY and CDR2 SVGAGI (reference sequence). This CDR3 contains 13 residues. CDR3: CASSYRDRPEAFF. Here the CDR3 DNA reads TGTGCCAGCAGTTATAGGGACAGGCCTGAAGCTTTCTTT.

V gene TRBV6-1 combines with J gene TRBJ1-4; 9 bases agree with TRBD1. CDR3 length equals 15 residues. Germline V gene sequence: CDR1 MNHNS, CDR2 SASEGT. The ends lost 3 bases at V and 3 bases at J; junction bases unmatched: 2. The CDR3 DNA follows: TGTGCCAGCAGTGATGACAGGGGGGCTAATGAAAAACTGTTTTTT. This gives the protein CASSDDRGANEKLFF.

This clone was seen a handful of times. The chain combines TRBV20-1 with TRBJ2-7; 9 bases map to TRBD1. Germline V gene lookup returns CDR1 DFQATT and CDR2 SNEGSKA (reference sequence). The CDR3 consists of 14 residues. V gave up 3 bases and J gave up 6 bases; unmatched junction bases: 9. The CDR3 DNA follows: TGCAGTGCTAGTGTTAATACAGGGGGCCTCGAGCAGTACTTC. This sequence encodes CSASVNTGGLEQYF.

The chain is built from TRBV7-9 and TRBJ2-5; TRBD1 might be the D (7 bases). Looked up from germline, CDR1 is SEHNR and CDR2 is FQNEAQ (reference sequence). The V and J ends lost 8 bases and 0 bases respectively, with 19 bases between them. The CDR3 totals 16 residues. DNA for the CDR3: TGTGCCAGCTCACGACAGGGTCGGGGGTACCAAGAGACCCAGTACTTC. It specifies CASSRQGRGYQETQYF.

V usage is TRBV5-6 and J usage is TRBJ1-2; a weak D match, TRBD1 (6 bases). Trimming pared 3 bases from V and 3 bases from J, leaving 12 bases between. Germline CDR1 SGHDT, CDR2 YYEEEE. The CDR3 contains 14 residues. CDR3 DNA sequence: TGTGCCAGCAGCTCGGAACAGGGTCACTATGGCTACACCTTC. It specifies CASSSEQGHYGYTF.

The chain employs TRBV15 and TRBJ1-1, with TRBD1 identical over 11 bases. This CDR3 is built from 15 residues. J gave up 5 bases and V 6 bases, and 8 bases lay outside the gene matches. Germline CDR1 LNHNV, CDR2 YYDKDF (reference sequence). The CDR3 DNA reads as TGTGCCACCAGGGGACGGACAGGGGGCAGAACTGAAGCTTTCTTT. Its translation: CATRGRTGGRTEAFF.

The V call is TRBV11-2, the J call TRBJ2-1, with 10 bases that match TRBD1. The CDR3 extends over 16 amino acids. Trimming removed 5 bases from V and 6 bases from J; junction bases left unmatched: 10. From germline, CDR1 is SGHAT and CDR2 FQNNGV. The CDR3 region is CASSGLRGTGVNEQFF. CDR3 coding DNA: TGTGCCAGCAGCGGCCTCCGCGGGACAGGGGTCAATGAGCAGTTCTTC.

V gene TRBV6-1 combines with J gene TRBJ2-4; maybe TRBD1 (5 bases). The CDR3 spans 16 residues. Deletions cut 3 bases from V and 0 bases from J, with 12 bases between. Germline assignment: CDR1 MNHNS and CDR2 SASEGT. CDR3 in DNA: TGTGCCAGCAGTGAGTACCCAACAGGAGCCAAAAACATTCAGTACTTC. This encodes CASSEYPTGAKNIQYF.

V gene TRBV29-1 combines with J gene TRBJ1-2; 9 nucleotides match TRBD1. Germline-derived CDR1 and CDR2 are SQVTM and ANQGSEA. The CDR3 contains 14 residues. The trim removed 6 bases at V and 8 bases at J, leaving 13 bases unmatched. CDR3 protein: CSVGPGTGFEGYTF. The DNA of the CDR3 is TGCAGCGTGGGCCCCGGGACAGGGTTTGAAGGCTACACCTTC.

A single count supports this clone. The CDR3 nucleotides are TGTGCCAGCAGCTTCAGCGGGGGGTACACAGATACGCAGTATTTT. This encodes CASSFSGGYTDTQYF. The chain carries TRBV7-3 and TRBJ2-3, with 9 bases fitting TRBD2. CDR3 length equals 15 residues. Germline CDR1 reads SGHTA; CDR2 reads FQGTGA. The ends lost 3 bases at V and 2 bases at J; junction bases unmatched: 3.

Concerning this clone itself: Other nucleotide sequences from this sample produce the same CDR3. This chain uses TRBV6-1 with TRBJ2-3; D uncertain. The CDR3 is 14 amino acids. Trimming cost V 1 base and J 4 bases, with 9 bases left between them. Per the germline V gene, CDR1 is MNHNS and CDR2 is SASEGT. In DNA, the CDR3 is TGTGCCAGCAGTGAAGGGTTCCAGTCAGATACGCAGTATTTT. Protein sequence: CASSEGFQSDTQYF.